One and the same sample provided the 25 T cell receptor beta chains below, sequenced in a study of T cell clones after liver transplantation. TCRdb keeps only in-frame clones here, not all; method: immunoSEQ multiplex PCR. The sample has 68,000 or so clones; more than 85% are singletons. The starting material was CD4+ T cells from blood, obtained nearly 26 months after liver transplant. These receptors came from a human patient who received a liver transplant. The graft donor may have contributed some T cells.

In its sample, this clone was seen once. The V gene is TRBV28, the J gene TRBJ2-2; D may correspond to TRBD1 or TRBD2 (5 bases each). V was pared by 5 bases and J by 9 bases, with 16 bases between. The germline V gene encodes CDR1 MDHEN and CDR2 SYDVKM. The CDR3 runs to 14 residues. The DNA for the CDR3 is TGTGCCAGCAGTCCGGCCGGGACGGCGAGGGAGCTGTTTTTT. Translation gives CASSPAGTARELFF.

This clone was observed a single time. This rearrangement joins TRBV11-2 to TRBJ2-1; no clear D gene. V lost 3 bases and J 6 bases, leaving 9 bases between the germline ends. Germline CDR1 and CDR2: SGHAT and FQNNGV. The CDR3 sequence is 13 residues long. CDR3 in amino acids: CASSFARFNEQFF. CDR3 coding DNA: TGTGCCAGCAGCTTTGCCAGGTTCAATGAGCAGTTCTTC.

The gene calls are TRBV9 and TRBJ1-4, with 7 bases identical to TRBD1. CDR3 length: 16 residues. With 0 bases clipped from V and 8 bases from J, the junction kept 10 bases outside the gene matches. Germline-derived CDR1 and CDR2 are SGDLS and YYNGEE. DNA for the CDR3: TGTGCCAGCAGCGTAGCTACGAGGGGGCGCGAGGAAAAACTGTTTTTT. Translating it yields CASSVATRGREEKLFF.

V usage is TRBV11-3 and J usage is TRBJ2-1; 7 nucleotides line up with TRBD2. The CDR3 contains 13 residues. Germline CDR1 and CDR2: SGHNT and YENEEA. J lost 9 bases, V lost 7 bases, and 9 bases had no gene match. CDR3: CASNSGPGGEQFF. Written as DNA, the CDR3 is TGTGCCAGCAATAGCGGGCCGGGAGGTGAGCAGTTCTTC.

The CDR3 is CASSATNGDREETQYF. CDR3 bases: TGTGCCAGCAGTGCCACGAATGGGGACAGGGAAGAGACCCAGTACTTC. This chain links TRBV28 with TRBJ2-5; TRBD1 aligns across 9 bases. Germline lookup yields CDR1 MDHEN and CDR2 SYDVKM. The CDR3 contains 16 residues. Losses at the gene ends were 5 bases for V and 3 bases for J; bases not matched to a gene: 10.

The V gene is TRBV7-6, the J gene TRBJ2-5; D may correspond to TRBD1 or TRBD2 (5 bases each). CDR3 length: 16 amino acids. V lost 1 base and J 4 bases, leaving 16 bases between the germline ends. Looked up from germline, CDR1 is SGHVS and CDR2 is FNYEAQ. Here the CDR3 reads CASSLGGSGAGETQYF. The CDR3 bases are TGTGCCAGCAGCTTAGGGGGGTCCGGGGCAGGAGAGACCCAGTACTTC.

In this sample, this clone turned up a few times. V gene TRBV10-3 combines with J gene TRBJ2-1; D may be TRBD2 (5 bases). This CDR3 comprises 12 residues. Germline CDR1 is ENHRY and CDR2 is SYGVKD. V lost 0 bases and J 8 bases, leaving 5 bases between the germline ends. The chain's CDR3 is CAISESRDEQFF. Written as DNA, the CDR3 is TGTGCCATCAGTGAGTCGAGGGATGAGCAGTTCTTC.

The chain employs TRBV2 and TRBJ2-1; 7 positions match TRBD2. Germline CDR1 SNHLY, CDR2 FYNNEI. The trim removed 2 bases at V and 2 bases at J, leaving 3 bases unmatched. This CDR3 is 15 amino acids long. CDR3 nucleotide sequence: TGTGCCAGCAGTGAACAGGGACTAACCTACAATGAGCAGTTCTTC. It specifies CASSEQGLTYNEQFF.

The rearrangement links TRBV7-9 to TRBJ2-5; possible D gene TRBD2, 6 bases. Trimming shortened V by 0 bases and J by 7 bases, and 15 bases separated the two germline ends. In germline, CDR1 is SEHNR, CDR2 FQNEAQ (reference sequence). CDR3 length: 15 amino acids. CDR3 in DNA: TGTGCCAGCAGCTTAGCGCATTCAGGGCGGGGGACCCAGTACTTC. As protein: CASSLAHSGRGTQYF.

The chain employs TRBV19 and TRBJ2-1, with a possible D match to TRBD1 (5 bases). The germline V gene has CDR1 LNHDA and CDR2 SQIVND (reference sequence). This CDR3 spans 15 amino acids. The V end lost 1 base, the J end lost 7 bases, and 14 bases lay between the germline ends. This CDR3 is CASSIGGYPGNEQFF. CDR3 sequence (DNA): TGTGCCAGTAGTATAGGTGGCTACCCAGGGAATGAGCAGTTCTTC.

V and J are TRBV5-1 and TRBJ2-3, with 12 bases identical to TRBD2. J was trimmed by 2 bases and V by 4 bases; bases with no gene match: 5. The CDR3 covers 16 residues. From germline, CDR1 is SGHRS and CDR2 YFSETQ. CDR3 in amino acids: CASSPGLAGVTDTQYF. The DNA of the CDR3 is TGCGCCAGCAGCCCGGGACTAGCGGGCGTCACAGATACGCAGTATTTT.

V is TRBV9 and J is TRBJ2-1; no clear D gene. Trimming removed 6 bases at V and 0 bases at J, with 16 bases between. The CDR3 is 16 amino acids. Germline lookup yields CDR1 SGDLS and CDR2 YYNGEE. Here the CDR3 DNA reads TGTGCCAGCACCAAAGCCCCCGGGTTCTCCTACAATGAGCAGTTCTTC. It encodes CASTKAPGFSYNEQFF.

This rearrangement joins TRBV28 to TRBJ2-1; D is perhaps TRBD2 (6 bases). Germline lookup yields CDR1 MDHEN and CDR2 SYDVKM. Trimming took 11 bases from V and 9 from J, leaving 17 bases between them. This CDR3 spans 12 amino acids. The CDR3 sequence is CAGLGQGGEQFF. The DNA for the CDR3 is TGTGCCGGCCTGGGTCAGGGAGGTGAGCAGTTCTTC.

CDR3 nucleotide sequence: TGCGCCAGCACGTTTCGGGATACGCAGTATTTT. It yields the protein CASTFRDTQYF. This chain links TRBV10-2 with TRBJ2-3; D gene uncertain. Trimming left V 7 bases short and J 6 bases short, with 8 bases between. The CDR3 loop spans 11 amino acids. Germline CDR1 and CDR2: WSHSY and SAAADI.

This clone was observed a single time. This chain links TRBV15 with TRBJ2-5; 7 nucleotides align to TRBD2. V shed 0 bases, J shed 2 bases, and the junction held 3 bases outside the gene matches. The CDR3 is 15 residues long. Per germline, CDR1 LNHNV and CDR2 YYDKDF (reference sequence). CDR3 bases: TGTGCCACCAGCAGAGATCTAGCGGTACAAGAGACCCAGTACTTC. This sequence encodes CATSRDLAVQETQYF.

This sequence joins TRBV14 and TRBJ2-5; unclear D gene. The CDR3 contains 17 residues. With 1 base removed from V and 5 bases from J, the gap between germline ends came to 20 bases. Germline V lookup: CDR1 SGHDN, CDR2 FVKESK. The CDR3 region has the DNA TGTGCCAGCAGCCAAGGGCGTACCATATCCCTACTGGAGACCCAGTACTTC. It codes for CASSQGRTISLLETQYF.

The J gene is TRBJ2-3, the V gene TRBV11-2, with a weak D call TRBD1 (6 bases). CDR3 length: 16 amino acids. Germline V lookup: CDR1 SGHAT, CDR2 FQNNGV. Trimming took off 5 bases at V and 0 bases at J, with 15 bases between the two ends. CDR3 in amino acids: CASSRRGTLSTDTQYF. CDR3 DNA sequence: TGTGCCAGCAGCCGAAGAGGGACACTCAGCACAGATACGCAGTATTTT. Full variable domain (outside the CDR3, taken from reference TRBV11-2 and TRBJ2-3): EAGVAQSPRYKIIEKRQSVAFWCNPISGHATLYWYQQILGQGPKLLIQFQNNGVVDDSQLPKDRFSAERLKGVDSTLKIQPAKLEDSAVYLCASSRRGTLSTDTQYFGPGTRLTVL.

The chain combines TRBV18 with TRBJ1-1, with D perhaps TRBD1 (5 bases). The germline gives CDR1 KGHSH, CDR2 LQKENI. The CDR3 is 13 residues long. V was pared by 6 bases and J by 2 bases, with 10 bases between. CDR3 nucleotide sequence: TGTGCCAGCTCGCTTAGGGACAACACTGAAGCTTTCTTT. Translation gives CASSLRDNTEAFF. The full variable domain, with the rest looked up from reference TRBV18 and TRBJ1-1, is NAGVMQNPRHLVRRRGQEARLRCSPMKGHSHVYWYRQLPEEGLKFMVYLQKENIIDESGMPKERFSAEFPKEGPSILRIQQVVRGDSAAYFCASSLRDNTEAFFGQGTRLTVV.

V usage is TRBV11-3 and J usage is TRBJ1-3, with 7 bases lining up with TRBD1. Losses at the gene ends were 6 bases for V and 4 bases for J; bases not matched to a gene: 9. CDR3 length equals 15 residues. Per germline, CDR1 SGHNT and CDR2 YENEEA. Here the CDR3 DNA reads TGTGCCAGCAGTACCGGGGAGGGACAGGGAAACACCATATATTTT. This translates into CASSTGEGQGNTIYF.

The chain joins TRBV10-2 to TRBJ1-1, with D perhaps TRBD1 (6 bases). This CDR3 region has 13 residues. From germline, CDR1 is WSHSY and CDR2 SAAADI. V lost 6 bases, J lost 1 base, and 9 bases lay in between. CDR3 residues: CASRIGGNTEAFF. CDR3 bases: TGCGCCAGCAGGATAGGGGGGAACACTGAAGCTTTCTTT.

As regards this clone: Different DNA sequences within this sample yield the same CDR3. V is TRBV5-1 and J is TRBJ2-1; D uncertain. V was clipped by 0 bases and J by 6 bases, with 4 bases between them. This CDR3 spans 12 amino acids. Per the germline V gene, CDR1 is SGHRS and CDR2 is YFSETQ. The CDR3 loop is CASSLGGNEQFF. Here the CDR3 DNA reads TGCGCCAGCAGCTTGGGCGGCAATGAGCAGTTCTTC. Full variable domain (missing parts from reference TRBV5-1 and TRBJ2-1): KAGVTQTPRYLIKTRGQQVTLSCSPISGHRSVSWYQQTPGQGLQFLFEYFSETQRNKGNFPGRFSGRQFSNSRSEMNVSTLELGDSALYLCASSLGGNEQFFGPGTRLTVL.

V gene TRBV19 combines with J gene TRBJ2-7, with 9 bases aligning to TRBD1. Unmatched junction bases numbered 4, after V lost 10 bases and J lost 3 bases. The CDR3 extends over 12 amino acids. Germline lookup yields CDR1 LNHDA and CDR2 SQIVND (reference sequence). The CDR3 loop is CATGDRDYEQYF. DNA of the CDR3: TGTGCCACCGGGGACAGGGACTACGAGCAGTACTTC.

The V and J genes are TRBV10-3 and TRBJ2-3; D not certain. The CDR3 loop spans 13 amino acids. Trimming pared 3 bases from V and 9 bases from J, leaving 13 bases between. The germline CDR1 and CDR2 sequences are ENHRY and SYGVKD. CDR3 sequence reads: CAISDATASTQYF. In DNA form, the CDR3 reads TGTGCCATCAGTGACGCGACGGCCTCCACGCAGTATTTT.

This clone was observed a single time. J is TRBJ1-1 and V is TRBV5-1; unclear D gene. The CDR3 length is 14 residues. The V gene lost 3 bases and the J gene lost 4 bases, with 13 bases spanning the gap. CDR1 SGHRS and CDR2 YFSETQ come from the germline V gene. This CDR3 reads CASSSSNGVTEAFF. The CDR3 bases are TGCGCCAGCAGCTCGAGTAATGGGGTCACTGAAGCTTTCTTT.

The chain joins TRBV18 to TRBJ1-1; D is perhaps TRBD1 (6 bases). Per the germline V gene, CDR1 is KGHSH and CDR2 is LQKENI. V was clipped by 2 bases and J by 0 bases, with 10 bases between them. This CDR3 is built from 15 residues. Written as DNA, the CDR3 is TGTGCCAGCTCACCAAGGGGGGCGATGAACACTGAAGCTTTCTTT. Its translation: CASSPRGAMNTEAFF.